These T cell receptor beta chains were read from a single sample in a study of T cell repertoires in cytomegalovirus infection. Which antigens these TCRs recognize remains unknown. TCRdb reanalysed the reads using MiXCR and keeps one entry per CDR3 protein. This repertoire shows around 570,000 distinct CDR3 sequences, 40% found once; its top ten account for 48%. The specimen comprised cultured PBMCs, sampled from culture after CMV antigen stimulation. The source is a human donor in good health (CMV status not recorded). Some clones in this sample may be carry-over from other donors' samples. Each CDR3 is given with its conserved first and last residue. A D gene is named only where the DNA matches it firmly. Where a row states a size, it is once, few, many or the class of an expanded clone; other rows omit it.

TRBJ2-7 TRBV11-2 - few 13 CASSGGADYEQYF TGTGCCAGCAGCGGTGGGGCAGACTACGAGCAGTACTTC
TRBJ2-2 TRBV7-2 - many 15 CASSLRSGNTGELFF TGTGCCAGCAGCTTGCGTAGCGGGAACACCGGGGAGCTGTTTTTT
TRBJ1-1 TRBV6-6 - many 12 CASSDRSTEAFF TGTGCCAGCAGCGACAGGAGCACTGAAGCTTTCTTT
TRBJ2-5 TRBV2 TRBD1 - 18 CAILRGGQGASDGETQYF TGTGCCATCCTGAGAGGTGGACAGGGAGCTTCTGATGGGGAGACCCAGTACTTC
TRBJ2-1 TRBV12-3/TRBV12-4 - - 15 CASNTGTASYNEQFF TGTGCCAGCAACACCGGGACTGCCTCCTACAATGAGCAGTTCTTC
TRBJ2-3 TRBV6-1 TRBD2 few 15 CASRLAGVPQDTQYF TGTGCCAGCAGATTAGCGGGGGTACCGCAGGATACGCAGTATTTT
TRBJ2-6 TRBV7-9 TRBD2 few 20 CASSSMTSGGAGSGANVLTF TGTGCCAGCAGCTCCATGACAAGCGGGGGGGCCGGGTCTGGGGCCAACGTCCTGACTTTC
TRBJ1-1 TRBV4-1 - - 15 CASSQEWGLNTEAFF TGCGCCAGCAGCCAAGAGTGGGGCTTGAACACTGAAGCTTTCTTT
TRBJ1-4 TRBV28 - few 15 CASSPIRALNEKLFF TGTGCCAGCAGTCCCATCAGGGCCCTTAATGAAAAACTGTTTTTT
TRBJ2-3 TRBV4-1 TRBD2 - 17 CASSQDFAGGFLDTQYF TGCGCCAGCAGCCAAGATTTTGCGGGGGGGTTCTTGGATACGCAGTATTTT
TRBJ2-1 TRBV20-1 TRBD1 - 14 CSAVDRASSHEQFF TGCAGTGCCGTCGACAGGGCATCTTCCCATGAGCAGTTCTTC
TRBJ2-7 TRBV4-3 - - 15 CASSQDSDLSYEQYF TGCGCCAGCAGCCAAGATAGTGACCTCTCCTACGAGCAGTACTTC
TRBJ1-1 TRBV7-9 - - 13 CASSARGTGGAFF TGTGCCAGCAGCGCACGGGGAACAGGTGGAGCTTTCTTT
TRBJ2-5 TRBV7-2 - few 15 CASSQTKGEPETQYF TGTGCCAGCAGCCAAACAAAGGGAGAGCCGGAGACCCAGTACTTC
TRBJ2-1 TRBV7-2 - few 12 CASSSVYNEQFF TGTGCCAGCAGCTCGGTATACAATGAGCAGTTCTTC
TRBJ2-7 TRBV28 TRBD1 - 16 CASRYLGGTGPYEQYF TGTGCCAGCAGGTATCTAGGTGGGACAGGGCCCTATGAGCAGTACTTC
TRBJ2-5 TRBV7-2 - few 13 CASSFTSAETQYF TGTGCCAGCAGCTTCACGTCGGCAGAGACCCAGTACTTC
TRBJ2-5 TRBV20-1 TRBD2 - 15 CSATGGARRTETQYF TGCAGTGCCACCGGGGGGGCGCGTCGTACGGAGACCCAGTACTTC
TRBJ2-1 TRBV6-6 - - 14 CASSYSGSIYEQFF TGTGCCAGCAGTTACTCGGGCAGCATCTATGAGCAGTTCTTC
TRBJ1-6 TRBV6-1 - - 13 CASATAENSPLHF TGTGCCAGCGCGACGGCAGAGAATTCACCCCTCCACTTT
TRBJ2-5 TRBV30 - - 15 CAWSVLGTFQETQYF TGTGCCTGGAGTGTACTGGGCACGTTCCAAGAGACCCAGTACTTC
TRBJ2-5 TRBV12-3/TRBV12-4 TRBD2 - 16 CASSLGLADIQETQYF TGTGCCAGCAGTTTAGGACTAGCGGATATACAAGAGACCCAGTACTTC
TRBJ2-5 TRBV18 - - 16 CASSPPDRRFQETQYF TGTGCCAGCTCACCACCCGACCGGCGCTTCCAAGAGACCCAGTACTTC
TRBJ2-5 TRBV28 TRBD1 - 16 CASRGRGQGALETQYF TGTGCCAGCCGGGGTAGGGGACAGGGGGCTTTGGAGACCCAGTACTTC
TRBJ2-1 TRBV7-2 - - 15 CASSFLATSYNEQFF TGTGCCAGCAGTTTTCTCGCGACATCATACAATGAGCAGTTCTTC
TRBJ1-1 TRBV29-1 TRBD1 few 12 CSGTGVGTEAFF TGCAGCGGAACAGGGGTAGGCACTGAAGCTTTCTTT
TRBJ2-1 TRBV7-2 - - 14 CASSLVAEYNEQFF TGTGCCAGCAGCTTAGTAGCGGAGTACAATGAGCAGTTCTTC
TRBJ2-1 TRBV14 - - 16 CASSQDPSPIYNEQFF TGTGCCAGCAGCCAAGATCCCTCTCCGATCTACAATGAGCAGTTCTTC
TRBJ2-7 TRBV6-1 TRBD1 - 14 CASTTYTGAYEQYF TGTGCCAGCACCACTTACACAGGGGCGTACGAGCAGTACTTC
TRBJ2-2 TRBV7-9 - few 15 CASSFSGVDTGELFF TGTGCCAGCAGCTTTTCAGGGGTCGACACCGGGGAGCTGTTTTTT
TRBJ2-6 TRBV19 - - 13 CASKGTGANVLTF TGTGCCAGTAAAGGGACTGGGGCCAACGTCCTGACTTTC
TRBJ2-1 TRBV20-1 TRBD2 - 14 CSARIQRGNNEQFF TGCAGTGCTAGAATCCAGCGGGGCAACAATGAGCAGTTCTTC
TRBJ1-6 TRBV7-9 - once 14 CASSSGHFNSPLHF TGTGCCAGCAGCTCGGGACATTTTAATTCACCCCTCCACTTT